What follows are 16 T cell receptor beta chains derived from one specimen sequenced in a study of cytomegalovirus exposure and HLA in healthy donors. The method was immunoSEQ multiplex PCR; TCRdb's version includes in-frame clones alone and lacks a portion of them. The profile shows some 180,000 clones, more than 75% of them singletons. Sequencing used PBMCs. The source of these receptors is a young man in good health and CMV-seropositive.

Concerning this clone: A read error may produce the germline difference seen at one junction end. The V gene is TRBV28, the J gene TRBJ2-7; D call uncertain. From germline, CDR1 is MDHEN and CDR2 SYDVKM. The CDR3 spans 11 residues. CDR3 DNA sequence: TGTGCCAGCAGTTCCTCCCACGAGCAGTACTTC. The encoded protein is CASSSSHEQYF.

This clone has just one count. The gene calls are TRBV2 and TRBJ2-3; 7 bases line up with TRBD2. The CDR3 consists of 14 residues. Germline V gives CDR1 SNHLY, CDR2 FYNNEI. Losses at the gene ends were 4 bases for V and 4 bases for J; bases not matched to a gene: 5. For the CDR3, the DNA is TGTGCCAGCAGTGTCGGCCTAGCGGCAGATACGCAGTATTTT. It is translated as CASSVGLAADTQYF.

This chain connects TRBV5-4 to TRBJ1-3; D is possibly TRBD1 (5 bases). This CDR3 region has 16 residues. Germline V gene lookup returns CDR1 SGHNT and CDR2 YYREEE (reference sequence). Between the trimmed V and J ends, which lost 0 bases and 0 bases, there was a span of 10 bases. The CDR3 coding sequence is TGTGCCAGCAGCTTGGCGCAGGGCTACTCTGGAAACACCATATATTTT. Protein: CASSLAQGYSGNTIYF.

The rearrangement joins TRBV28 to TRBJ2-2; TRBD1 might be the D (6 bases). Germline lookup yields CDR1 MDHEN and CDR2 SYDVKM. Trimming removed 6 bases from V and 6 bases from J, with 17 bases in between. There are 15 residues in the CDR3. Here the CDR3 DNA reads TGTGCCAGCAGCATAACAGGGCTGGGAGCCGGGGAGCTGTTTTTT. The encoded protein is CASSITGLGAGELFF.

This chain joins TRBV30 and TRBJ2-3; perhaps TRBD1 as D (6 bases). CDR1 and CDR2 (germline): GTSNPN, SVGIG (reference sequence). The V gene lost 4 bases and the J gene lost 10 bases, with 21 bases spanning the gap. This CDR3 contains 14 residues. Here the CDR3 reads CAWKPGASPGSQYF. In DNA form, the CDR3 reads TGTGCCTGGAAACCAGGGGCGTCCCCGGGATCGCAGTATTTT. Complete variable domain (other parts from reference TRBV30 and TRBJ2-3): SQTIHQWPATLVQPVGSPLSLECTVEGTSNPNLYWYRQAAGRGLQLLFYSVGIGQISSEVPQNLSASRPQDRQFILSSKKLLLSDSGFYLCAWKPGASPGSQYFGPGTRLTVL.

The gene calls are TRBV7-9 and TRBJ2-7; D is uncertain. The V end lost 1 base, the J end lost 6 bases, and 4 bases lay between the germline ends. The CDR3 covers 11 residues. Germline loops: CDR1 SEHNR, CDR2 FQNEAQ (reference sequence). CDR3 nucleotide sequence: TGTGCCAGCAGCTTAGGAGCCGAGCAGTACTTC. Translation gives CASSLGAEQYF.

This clone was detected once. The chain's CDR3 is CAWSGQGPFYNEQFF. DNA for the CDR3: TGTGCCTGGAGCGGACAGGGACCCTTCTACAATGAGCAGTTCTTC. The chain is built from TRBV30 and TRBJ2-1, with TRBD1 identical over 8 bases. Per germline, CDR1 GTSNPN and CDR2 SVGIG (reference sequence). The V and J ends lost 3 bases and 3 bases, in that order; junction bases with no gene match: 7. The CDR3 sequence is 15 residues long.

This clone came up a few times. The chain couples TRBV7-9 to TRBJ2-2; TRBD1 or TRBD2 may be the D gene (5 bases each). Trimming stripped 10 bases from V and 1 base from J, with 10 bases between. The germline gives CDR1 SEHNR, CDR2 FQNEAQ (reference sequence). The length of the CDR3 is 13 residues. The CDR3 is CATGTGNTGELFF. DNA for the CDR3: TGTGCCACTGGGACGGGGAACACCGGGGAGCTGTTTTTT.

The gene calls are TRBV9 and TRBJ2-1, with D possibly being TRBD2 (6 bases). The CDR3 consists of 17 residues. Germline V gene sequence: CDR1 SGDLS, CDR2 YYNGEE. Trimming removed 4 bases from V and 2 bases from J, with 19 bases in between. The CDR3: CASSPRRAEGTYNEQFF. The CDR3 bases are TGTGCCAGCAGCCCTAGGAGGGCGGAGGGAACCTACAATGAGCAGTTCTTC. The full variable domain, in which reference TRBV9 and TRBJ2-1 provide the parts outside the CDR3, is DSGVTQTPKHLITATGQRVTLRCSPRSGDLSVYWYQQSLDQGLQFLIQYYNGEERAKGNILERFSAQQFPDLHSELNLSSLELGDSALYFCASSPRRAEGTYNEQFFGPGTRLTVL.

V gene TRBV2 combines with J gene TRBJ2-3; 9 positions match TRBD1. There are 13 residues in the CDR3. V shed 11 bases and J 3 bases; nucleotides not matched to a gene: 6. The germline CDR1 and CDR2 sequences are SNHLY and FYNNEI. CDR3 protein: CAGGTGLTDTQYF. The CDR3, as DNA: TGTGCCGGGGGGACAGGGCTAACAGATACGCAGTATTTT.

The chain couples TRBV2 to TRBJ2-3; 8 bases map to TRBD1. The CDR3 covers 13 residues. V lost 8 bases, J lost 2 bases, and 3 bases stayed unmatched. In germline, CDR1 is SNHLY, CDR2 FYNNEI. CDR3 nucleotide sequence: TGTGCCAGCGGACAGGGCCTCACAGATACGCAGTATTTT. As protein: CASGQGLTDTQYF.

V gene TRBV4-1 combines with J gene TRBJ1-5; 7 bases line up with TRBD1. J was trimmed by 7 bases and V by 2 bases; bases with no gene match: 8. The CDR3 runs 15 residues. The germline CDR1 and CDR2 sequences are MGHRA and YSYEKL. DNA of the CDR3: TGCGCCAGCAGCCAACCTGACAGGGTGAACCAGCCCCAGCATTTT. This sequence encodes CASSQPDRVNQPQHF.

This rearrangement joins TRBV2 to TRBJ2-3; D is possibly TRBD1 (6 bases). The germline gives CDR1 SNHLY, CDR2 FYNNEI. V lost 9 bases and J lost 2, with 15 bases in between. The CDR3 is 14 residues long. The CDR3 loop is CASQKWDTTDTQYF. The CDR3 nucleotides read TGTGCCAGTCAGAAGTGGGACACCACAGATACGCAGTATTTT.

V gene TRBV27 combines with J gene TRBJ2-7; TRBD1 aligns across 10 bases. The CDR3 is 15 residues long. Germline V gene data show CDR1 as MNHEY and CDR2 as SMNVEV (reference sequence). V shed 3 bases, J shed 2 bases, and the junction held 4 bases outside the gene matches. CDR3 amino acids: CASSFVGTGAYEQYF. Written as DNA, the CDR3 is TGTGCCAGCAGTTTTGTGGGGACAGGGGCCTACGAGCAGTACTTC.

The gene calls are TRBV29-1 and TRBJ2-1; D unclear. Germline assignment: CDR1 SQVTM and CDR2 ANQGSEA. This CDR3 is 13 amino acids long. The V and J ends lost 4 bases and 0 bases respectively, with 7 bases between them. The CDR3 loop is CSVAGDSYNEQFF. CDR3 in DNA: TGCAGCGTTGCCGGAGACTCCTACAATGAGCAGTTCTTC.

For this clone: The junction departs from the called germline gene at one end, perhaps through a read error. The rearrangement links TRBV10-2 to TRBJ2-2; TRBD1 is a possible D gene (6 bases). CDR3 length: 15 residues. Germline lookup yields CDR1 WSHSY and CDR2 SAAADI. The CDR3 reads CASRETGPNTGELFF. In DNA, the CDR3 is TGCGCCAGCCGTGAGACAGGTCCGAACACCGGGGAGCTGTTTTTT.